Following are 4 T cell receptor beta chains from one sample sequenced in a study of tumor and adjacent non-tumor tissue in lung cancer. The template was RNA from unsorted bulk tissue. Distant lung tissue was collected more than 3 cm away from the tumor edge. TCRbeta libraries were built with three rounds of nested PCR, modified from ARM-PCR. TCRdb re-derived calls from the multiplex PCR reads in MiXCR, one entry per CDR3 protein. The sample records 90,000 to 100,000 distinct CDR3 sequences, about 80% being singletons. What was sequenced was distant non-tumor lung tissue. Every receptor here comes from a man in his sixties with small cell lung cancer.

Ten or more counts support this clonotype. CDR3: CASQPVGREGNFEQYF. In DNA form, the CDR3 reads TGTGCCAGCCAACCTGTGGGGCGGGAGGGAAATTTCGAGCAGTACTTC. The rearrangement joins TRBV5-6 to TRBJ2-7; the match to TRBD2 covers 9 bases. The junction had 17 bases not matched to a gene; V was cut back by 7 bases and J by 6 bases. Germline V lookup: CDR1 SGHDT, CDR2 YYEEEE. The CDR3 covers 16 residues.

Worth noting for this clonotype: A much larger clone lies one base from this, so it may be a read error. The V gene is TRBV20-1, the J gene TRBJ1-5; 7 bases line up with TRBD1. With 0 bases clipped from V and 10 bases from J, the junction kept 6 bases outside the gene matches. Germline-derived CDR1 and CDR2 are DFQATT and SNEGSKA (reference sequence). This CDR3 has 13 amino acids. The CDR3 is CSARDGTAHPQHF. The DNA of the CDR3 is TGCAGTGCTAGAGACGGGACAGCTCACCCCCAGCATTTT.

As concerns this clonotype: At one end, the junction sequence differs from germline, possibly due to a read error. The V and J genes are TRBV4-2 and TRBJ2-2, with 12 nucleotides matching TRBD2. Germline V gene data show CDR1 as LGHNA and CDR2 as YNFKEQ. This CDR3 contains 15 residues. The DNA of the CDR3 is TGTGCCAGTAGACTAGCGGGAGATGATGGCGGGGAGCTCTTTTTT. The encoded protein is CASRLAGDDGGELFF.

This clonotype was detected only a few times. At one boundary the junction diverges from the germline segment, which might be a read error. The rearrangement links TRBV29-1 to TRBJ1-4; D is unresolved. The germline V gene has CDR1 SQVTM and CDR2 ANQGSEA. The CDR3 is 14 amino acids. CDR3 nucleotides: TGCAGCGTTGGTTCGGACGGAACTGATGAAAAACTGTTTTTT. It is translated as CSVGSDGTDEKLFF.